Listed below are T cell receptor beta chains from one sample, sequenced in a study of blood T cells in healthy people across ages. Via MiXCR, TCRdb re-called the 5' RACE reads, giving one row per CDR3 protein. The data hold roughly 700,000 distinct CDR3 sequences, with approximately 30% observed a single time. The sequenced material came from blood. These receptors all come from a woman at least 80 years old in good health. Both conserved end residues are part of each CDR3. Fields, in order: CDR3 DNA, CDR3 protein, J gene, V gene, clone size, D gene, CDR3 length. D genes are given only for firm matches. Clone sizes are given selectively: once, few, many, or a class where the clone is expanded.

TGTGCCAGCAGCTTACGGCCTAGCGGGGGCGGGGAGCTGTTTTTT	CASSLRPSGGGELFF	TRBJ2-2	TRBV11-2	NA	TRBD2	15
TGTGCCAGCAGCCCCTCGGGGGGGACAGGGCACACTGAAGCTTTCTTT	CASSPSGGTGHTEAFF	TRBJ1-1	TRBV3-1	few	TRBD1	16
TGTGCCAGCAGTCCTAGCGGGAGCACAGATACGCAGTATTTT	CASSPSGSTDTQYF	TRBJ2-3	TRBV4-1	many	TRBD2	14
TGCAGTGCACCCCTGGAGGGGTCCTACGAGCAGTACTTC	CSAPLEGSYEQYF	TRBJ2-7	TRBV20-1	NA	NA	13
TGTGCCAGCAGCTTGGGACGGTCGAGCTCCTACAATGAGCAGTTCTTC	CASSLGRSSSYNEQFF	TRBJ2-1	TRBV7-6	many	NA	16
TGCAGCGTCCTACAGGGCCGGGATGGCTACACCTTC	CSVLQGRDGYTF	TRBJ1-2	TRBV29-1	many	NA	12
TGTGCCAGCAGCTTAGATCTCCCTAGCGGGGGGGAAGGGACCCAGTACTTC	CASSLDLPSGGEGTQYF	TRBJ2-5	TRBV11-2	many	TRBD2	17
TGTGCCAGCAGTTTTAGAGGGCGGAATGAAAAACTGTTTTTT	CASSFRGRNEKLFF	TRBJ1-4	TRBV28	NA	NA	14
TGTGCTAGTGGTTTGGGGGACAGGAGCACAGATACGCAGTATTTT	CASGLGDRSTDTQYF	TRBJ2-3	TRBV12-5	few	TRBD1	15
TGTGCCAGCAGTTCTCCGTCCTCAGCCCTTTACGAGCAGTACTTC	CASSSPSSALYEQYF	TRBJ2-7	TRBV6-2/TRBV6-3	NA	NA	15
TGCAGTGCTATGACCGACAGTTTGCTCTACGAGCAGTACTTC	CSAMTDSLLYEQYF	TRBJ2-7	TRBV20-1	many	NA	14
TGTGCCAGCAGCTTGGTAACGGGGCCCACAGGGACCCAGTACTTC	CASSLVTGPTGTQYF	TRBJ2-5	TRBV7-8	NA	NA	15
TGTGCCACCAGCCCCAGGGACAGACCTAATGAAAAACTGTTTTTT	CATSPRDRPNEKLFF	TRBJ1-4	TRBV15	many	TRBD1	15
TGTGCCAGCACCAGGGGAGGAGGGGGTAACTCCTACGAGCAGTACTTC	CASTRGGGGNSYEQYF	TRBJ2-7	TRBV6-5	NA	NA	16
TGTGCCAGCACGAAGGGGAATGAGCAGTTCTTC	CASTKGNEQFF	TRBJ2-1	TRBV6-2/TRBV6-3	once	NA	11
TGTGCCAGCAGTTTTGGGACTAGCGGGAGCTCCTACAATGAGCAGTTCTTC	CASSFGTSGSSYNEQFF	TRBJ2-1	TRBV27	many	TRBD2	17
TGTGCCAGCAGCTTGGCTGCGGGAGTTTATTCCGGGGAGCTGTTTTTT	CASSLAAGVYSGELFF	TRBJ2-2	TRBV5-5	NA	TRBD2	16
TGTGCCAGCAGCCCCCCGGGCAGGGGTGAAAAACTGTTTTTT	CASSPPGRGEKLFF	TRBJ1-4	TRBV7-8	many	NA	14
TGCGCCAGCAGCTCGTCCGGGACAGGGGGCTACACCTTC	CASSSSGTGGYTF	TRBJ1-2	TRBV5-1	few	TRBD1	13
TGTGCCAGCAGCCGGGGTTTCTCGGATACGCAGTATTTT	CASSRGFSDTQYF	TRBJ2-3	TRBV7-3	many	NA	13
TGTGCCAGCAGCGTAGTGCCAGGTCCAAACACTGAAGCTTTCTTT	CASSVVPGPNTEAFF	TRBJ1-1	TRBV9	NA	NA	15
TGTGCCGGGGGTGGGAGTAGCAATCAGCCCCAGCATTTT	CAGGGSSNQPQHF	TRBJ1-5	TRBV6-1	many	NA	13
TGTGCCAGCAGCCAACTTTCCTCCGGGACGCGCGGTTCACCCCTCCACTTT	CASSQLSSGTRGSPLHF	TRBJ1-6	TRBV3-1	few	NA	17
TGTGCCAGCAGGACGGGACTAGCGGCGAACACCGGGGAGCTGTTTTTT	CASRTGLAANTGELFF	TRBJ2-2	TRBV28	few	TRBD2	16
TGTGCCAGTAGTACTTTGGATGAGCAGTACTTC	CASSTLDEQYF	TRBJ2-5	TRBV19	few	NA	11
TGTGCCAGCAGCGAATACTACCAGCAGGGGAACGAGCAGTACTTC	CASSEYYQQGNEQYF	TRBJ2-7	TRBV27	NA	NA	15
TGTGCCGGCAGTTTGGGGAGGGGGACTCGGGCCTACGAGCAGTACTTC	CAGSLGRGTRAYEQYF	TRBJ2-7	TRBV2	few	NA	16
TGCGCCAGCACTAGGGACACGAACACCGGGGAGCTGTTTTTT	CASTRDTNTGELFF	TRBJ2-2	TRBV5-1	few	NA	14
TGTGCCAGCAGCGCGGGGGGGGTTCTCAATCAGCCCCAGCATTTT	CASSAGGVLNQPQHF	TRBJ1-5	TRBV6-5	NA	NA	15
TGTGCCAGCACCCCGGGACAGGGGGCGAGGGAGCTGTTTTTT	CASTPGQGARELFF	TRBJ2-2	TRBV2	NA	TRBD1	14
TGTGCCGGCAGCCAAAGGACAACTAATTACAATGAGCAGTTCTTC	CAGSQRTTNYNEQFF	TRBJ2-1	TRBV14	many	NA	15
TGTGCCAGCAGCGTAGGCAGGGGCGGATACAATGAGCAGTTCTTC	CASSVGRGGYNEQFF	TRBJ2-1	TRBV9	NA	NA	15
TGTGCCAGCAGCCGTTCCAGGGGGCAGGGTAATTCACCCCTCCACTTT	CASSRSRGQGNSPLHF	TRBJ1-6	TRBV7-8	few	TRBD1	16
TGCGCCAGCAGCGGGAGCTTTACCTATGGCTACACCTTC	CASSGSFTYGYTF	TRBJ1-2	TRBV5-1	many	NA	13
TGCAGTGCCAAGACCGGGGAGGGCAATCAGCCCCAGCATTTT	CSAKTGEGNQPQHF	TRBJ1-5	TRBV20-1	many	NA	14
TGTGCCAGCAGTGCCCGTGGACACGGGTATGCGCGGTTCTACACCTTC	CASSARGHGYARFYTF	TRBJ1-2	TRBV6-5	many	NA	16
TGTGCCAGCAGCTTACAGCGGGGGAGTGATGGCCATGAGCAGTTCTTC	CASSLQRGSDGHEQFF	TRBJ2-1	TRBV7-9	few	TRBD2	16
TGTGCCAGCAGCGCAGGGGATTCAAGGTACAATGAGCAGTTCTTC	CASSAGDSRYNEQFF	TRBJ2-1	TRBV5-4	NA	NA	15
TGTGCCAGCATGGCAGGGCGCGAGCAGTACTTC	CASMAGREQYF	TRBJ2-7	TRBV7-2	NA	NA	11
TGTGCCAGCAGACAGGGGGCGGAGGAGCAGTACTTC	CASRQGAEEQYF	TRBJ2-5	TRBV6-6	NA	TRBD1	12
TGTGCCAGCAGCCAAGACCTGCAGGGACTGAGGGGTGGCTACACCTTC	CASSQDLQGLRGGYTF	TRBJ1-2	TRBV7-8	NA	NA	16
TGCGCCAGCAGCCTGGCAGGGGCCTCATCCTACGAGCAGTACTTC	CASSLAGASSYEQYF	TRBJ2-7	TRBV5-1	many	NA	15
TGTGCCAGCAGCTCCGGGGCGGGGGGGCGGTATAATGAGCAGTTCTTC	CASSSGAGGRYNEQFF	TRBJ2-1	TRBV11-2	few	TRBD2	16
TGCAGCGTTGGAGACCTCCGGGAAAAACTGTTTTTT	CSVGDLREKLFF	TRBJ1-4	TRBV29-1	many	NA	12
TGCAGTGCTAGAGAGAGGGGACTTGCCTACGAGCAGTACTTC	CSARERGLAYEQYF	TRBJ2-7	TRBV20-1	once	NA	14